The sequence of this T cell receptor beta chain was determined in a study of blood T cell repertoires in COVID-19. Overall study: Whether acute or convalescent, the COVID-19 samples came from the United States, Italy and Spain. T cells, B-cell-depleted T cells, or PBMCs supplied cDNA or gDNA.

In the authors' methods: Quantification of nucleated cells was approximated via reference gene primer amplification. Assay used: immunoSEQ multiplex PCR; TCRdb lists only in-frame clones, some missing. V, J and clone size derive from that table, while D and trimming were established from the DNA sequence. The sample yields roughly 150,000 clones, 65% to 90% seen once. Trimming left V 4 bases short and J 4 bases short, with 13 bases between. The length of the CDR3 is 15 residues. The V gene's germline CDR1 is LGHNA and CDR2 YNFKEQ. The source material was peripheral blood. The sequence derives from a woman aged 50 to 65 with acute or convalescent COVID-19. V is TRBV4-2 and J is TRBJ2-2; D might be TRBD2 (5 bases). In DNA, the CDR3 is TGTGCCAGCAGCCGTCGTGAGGGCGGCACCGGGGAGCTGTTTTTT. Residues: CASSRREGGTGELFF.